The clone carrying this T cell receptor (beta chain) was seen only a few times. This specimen belongs to a study of blood T cell repertoires in COVID-19. Study background: Whether acute or convalescent, the COVID-19 samples came from the United States, Italy and Spain.

Per the study methods: Scientists estimated how many nucleated cells there were by amplifying reference gene primers. Profiled with immunoSEQ multiplex PCR; TCRdb holds only in-frame clones, not every one. For V, J and clone size, that table is used; D and trimming come from the DNA. The sample yields some 42,000 clones, about 88% seen once. The sequencing sample was made of peripheral blood. The clonotype originates from a human donor in a cohort sampled during active COVID-19.

The CDR3 reads CASSERPGLVSNQPQHF. The CDR3 DNA is TGTGCCAGCAGTGAGAGACCCGGACTAGTTTCCAATCAGCCCCAGCATTTT. The chain carries TRBV6-1 and TRBJ1-5; no definite D call. The CDR3 is 17 residues long. V was pared by 3 bases and J by 3 bases, with 18 bases between. The V gene's germline CDR1 is MNHNS and CDR2 SASEGT.